This TCR beta chain stems from a study of T-cell reconstitution after alpha-beta-depleted transplantation in children. This clonotype was observed a few times. The library targeted TCRbeta and was prepared with unique molecular identifiers. Via MiXCR, TCRdb re-called the PCR reads, giving one row per CDR3 protein. The data show more than 250,000 distinct CDR3 sequences, with almost 10% seen just once and over 9.5% held by the top ten. The CDR3 covers 18 residues. The clonotype was recovered from a human donor who donated a stem cell graft to a child with SCID. The sample in question was PBMCs from the stem cell graft donor, obtained from the stem cell graft. V and J are TRBV21-1 and TRBJ2-2; the table gives TRBD1 as D, unverified against the DNA. TRBV21-1 is described as a pseudogene. CDR3: CASSNCSRTGLDTGELFF. The CDR3, as DNA: TGTGCCAGCAGCAACTGTAGCCGGACAGGGCTGGACACCGGGGAGCTGTTTTTT.